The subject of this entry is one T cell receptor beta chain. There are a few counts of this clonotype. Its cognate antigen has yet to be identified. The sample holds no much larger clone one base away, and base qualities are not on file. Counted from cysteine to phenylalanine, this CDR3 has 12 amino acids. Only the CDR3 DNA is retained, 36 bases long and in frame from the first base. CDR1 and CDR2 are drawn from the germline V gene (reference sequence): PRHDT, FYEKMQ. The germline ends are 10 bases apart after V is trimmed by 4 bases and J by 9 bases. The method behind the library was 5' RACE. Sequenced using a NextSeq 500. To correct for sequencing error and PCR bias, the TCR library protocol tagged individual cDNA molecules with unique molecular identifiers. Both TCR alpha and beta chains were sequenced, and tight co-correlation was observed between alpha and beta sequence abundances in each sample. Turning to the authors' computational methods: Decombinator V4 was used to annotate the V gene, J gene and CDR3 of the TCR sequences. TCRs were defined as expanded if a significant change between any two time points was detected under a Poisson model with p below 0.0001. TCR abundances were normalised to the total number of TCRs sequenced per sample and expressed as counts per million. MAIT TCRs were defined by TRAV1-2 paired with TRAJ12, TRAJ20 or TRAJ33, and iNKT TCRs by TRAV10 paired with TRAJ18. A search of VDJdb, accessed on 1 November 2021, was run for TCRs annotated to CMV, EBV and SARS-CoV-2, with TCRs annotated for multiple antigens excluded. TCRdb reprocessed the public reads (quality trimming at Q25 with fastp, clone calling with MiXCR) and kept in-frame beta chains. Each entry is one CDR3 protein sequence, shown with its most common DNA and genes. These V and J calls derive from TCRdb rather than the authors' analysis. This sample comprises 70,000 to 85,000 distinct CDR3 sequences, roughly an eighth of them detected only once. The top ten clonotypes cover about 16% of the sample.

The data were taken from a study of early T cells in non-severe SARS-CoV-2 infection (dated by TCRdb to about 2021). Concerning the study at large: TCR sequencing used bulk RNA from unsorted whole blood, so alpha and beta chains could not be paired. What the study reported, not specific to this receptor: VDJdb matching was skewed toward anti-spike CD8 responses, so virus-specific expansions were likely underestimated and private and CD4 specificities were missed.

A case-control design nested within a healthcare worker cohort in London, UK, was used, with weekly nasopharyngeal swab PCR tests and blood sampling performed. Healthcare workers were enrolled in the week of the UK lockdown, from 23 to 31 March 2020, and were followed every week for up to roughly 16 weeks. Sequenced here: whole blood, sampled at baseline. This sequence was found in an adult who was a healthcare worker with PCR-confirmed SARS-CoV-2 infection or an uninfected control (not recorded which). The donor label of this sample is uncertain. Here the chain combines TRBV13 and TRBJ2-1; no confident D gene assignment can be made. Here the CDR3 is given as CASSSGPGEQFF. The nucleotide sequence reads TGTGCCAGCAGCTCCGGACCGGGTGAGCAGTTCTTC.